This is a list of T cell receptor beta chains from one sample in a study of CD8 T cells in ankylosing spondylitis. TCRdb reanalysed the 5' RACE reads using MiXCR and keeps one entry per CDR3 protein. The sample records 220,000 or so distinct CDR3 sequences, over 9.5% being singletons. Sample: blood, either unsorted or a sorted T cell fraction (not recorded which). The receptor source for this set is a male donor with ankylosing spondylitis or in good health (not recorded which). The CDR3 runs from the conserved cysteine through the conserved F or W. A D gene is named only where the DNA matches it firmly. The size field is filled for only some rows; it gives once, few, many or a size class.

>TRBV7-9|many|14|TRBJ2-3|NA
CASSKEVSTDTQYF
TGTGCCAGCAGCAAAGAAGTTAGCACAGATACGCAGTATTTT
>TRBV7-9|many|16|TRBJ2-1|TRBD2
CASSLYGGADNNEQFF
TGTGCCAGCAGCTTATACGGGGGGGCAGATAACAATGAGCAGTTCTTC
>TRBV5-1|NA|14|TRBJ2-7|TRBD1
CASSGAQGYREQYF
TGCGCCAGCAGCGGGGCACAGGGGTACCGCGAGCAGTACTTC
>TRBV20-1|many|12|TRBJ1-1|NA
CSASPANTEAFF
TGCAGTGCTAGTCCGGCCAACACTGAAGCTTTCTTT
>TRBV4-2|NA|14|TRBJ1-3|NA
CASSQGQEGNTIYF
TGTGCCAGCAGCCAAGGGCAAGAAGGAAACACCATATATTTT
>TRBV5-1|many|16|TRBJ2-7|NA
CASSRGAGLEAYEQYF
TGCGCCAGCAGCAGGGGGGCCGGGTTAGAAGCCTACGAGCAGTACTTC
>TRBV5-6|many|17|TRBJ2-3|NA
CASSLQGGAGSTDTQYF
TGTGCCAGCAGCCTCCAAGGGGGAGCGGGTAGCACAGATACGCAGTATTTT
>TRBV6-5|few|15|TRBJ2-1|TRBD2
CASSYSSGGASEQFF
TGTGCCAGCAGTTACTCTAGCGGGGGGGCGAGCGAGCAGTTCTTC
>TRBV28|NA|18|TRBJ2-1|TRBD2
CASSYLRRTSGGVNEQFF
TGTGCCAGCAGTTACCTAAGGAGGACTAGCGGGGGGGTAAATGAGCAGTTCTTC
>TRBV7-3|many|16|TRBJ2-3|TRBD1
CASSALGQASTDTQYF
TGTGCCAGCAGCGCCCTGGGACAGGCTAGCACAGATACGCAGTATTTT
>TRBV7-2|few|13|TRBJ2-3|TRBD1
CASSWTGPDTQYF
TGTGCCAGCAGTTGGACAGGCCCAGATACGCAGTATTTT
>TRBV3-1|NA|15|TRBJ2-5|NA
CASSLGISREETQYF
TGTGCCAGCAGCCTCGGGATTAGCCGAGAAGAGACCCAGTACTTC
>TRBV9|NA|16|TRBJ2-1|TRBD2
CASSARLAGGYNEQFF
TGTGCCAGCAGCGCCAGACTAGCGGGGGGGTACAATGAGCAGTTCTTC
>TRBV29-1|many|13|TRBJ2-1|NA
CSGSESSYNEQFF
TGCAGCGGCAGTGAGAGCTCCTACAATGAGCAGTTCTTC
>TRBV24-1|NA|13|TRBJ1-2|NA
CATSEDRYYGYTF
TGTGCCACCAGTGAAGACAGGTACTATGGCTACACCTTC
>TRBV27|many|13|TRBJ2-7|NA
CASSEGITNEQYF
TGTGCCAGCAGTGAAGGGATTACCAACGAGCAGTACTTC
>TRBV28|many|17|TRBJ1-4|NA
CASSLLGRARGNEKLFF
TGTGCCAGCAGTTTGCTGGGCAGGGCTCGGGGTAATGAAAAACTGTTTTTT
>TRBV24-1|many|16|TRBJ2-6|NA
CATSGLDKGGANVLTF
TGTGCCACCAGTGGACTCGATAAAGGGGGGGCCAACGTCCTGACTTTC
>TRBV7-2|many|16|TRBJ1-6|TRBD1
CASSLGGTGAQSPLHF
TGTGCCAGCAGCTTAGGAGGGACAGGGGCTCAGTCACCCCTCCACTTT
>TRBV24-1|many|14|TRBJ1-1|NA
CATSDPLRGGEAFF
TGTGCCACCAGTGACCCGTTGAGAGGGGGAGAAGCTTTCTTT
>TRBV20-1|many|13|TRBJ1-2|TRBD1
CSARPGGYYGYTF
TGCAGTGCTAGACCAGGGGGTTACTATGGCTACACCTTC
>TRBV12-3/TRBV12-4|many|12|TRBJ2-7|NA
CASRGLLREQYF
TGTGCCAGCAGGGGACTTTTGCGTGAGCAGTACTTC
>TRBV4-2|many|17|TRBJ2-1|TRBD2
CASSQVVAGNLYNEQFF
TGTGCCAGCAGCCAAGTGGTAGCGGGGAACCTCTACAATGAGCAGTTCTTC
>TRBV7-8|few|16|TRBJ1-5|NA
CASSLAPSLYNQPQHF
TGTGCCAGCAGCTTAGCCCCCAGCTTGTACAATCAGCCCCAGCATTTT
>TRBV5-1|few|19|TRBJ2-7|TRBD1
CASSSLKWSATGKSHEQYF
TGCGCCAGCAGCTCCTTAAAATGGTCCGCGACAGGGAAGAGTCACGAGCAGTACTTC
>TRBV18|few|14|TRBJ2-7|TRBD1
CASSPTGTVDEQYF
TGTGCCAGCTCACCGACCGGGACAGTGGACGAGCAGTACTTC
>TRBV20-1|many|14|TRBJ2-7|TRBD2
CSADSGKSSYEQYF
TGCAGTGCTGACAGCGGGAAAAGCTCCTACGAGCAGTACTTC
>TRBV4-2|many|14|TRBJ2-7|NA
CASSQPNTDRRRYF
TGTGCCAGCAGCCAACCTAACACTGACAGGCGGAGGTACTTC
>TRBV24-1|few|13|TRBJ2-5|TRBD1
CATSAQGAKTQYF
TGTGCCACCAGTGCACAGGGGGCAAAGACCCAGTACTTC
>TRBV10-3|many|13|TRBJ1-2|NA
CAISVDRNYGYTF
TGTGCCATCAGTGTAGACAGAAACTATGGCTACACCTTC
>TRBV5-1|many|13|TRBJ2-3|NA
CASSFEGTDTQYF
TGCGCCAGCAGCTTTGAAGGGACAGATACGCAGTATTTT
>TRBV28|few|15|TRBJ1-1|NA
CASRPQGTMNTEAFF
TGTGCCAGCAGACCCCAGGGGACAATGAACACTGAAGCTTTCTTT
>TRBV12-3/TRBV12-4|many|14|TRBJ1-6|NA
CASSLAGDNSPLHF
TGTGCCAGCAGTTTAGCTGGAGACAATTCACCCCTCCACTTT
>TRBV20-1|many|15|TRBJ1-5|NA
CSASLRLNSNQPQHF
TGCAGTGCTAGTCTGAGGCTGAATAGCAATCAGCCCCAGCATTTT
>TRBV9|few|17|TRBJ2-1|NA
CASSVAMLGSSYNEQFF
TGTGCCAGCAGCGTAGCAATGCTTGGGAGCTCCTACAATGAGCAGTTCTTC
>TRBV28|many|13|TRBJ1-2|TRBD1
CASSPQGAEGYTF
TGTGCCAGCAGTCCACAGGGGGCGGAAGGCTACACCTTC
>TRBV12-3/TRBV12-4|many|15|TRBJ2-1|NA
CASSFSPQDSNEQFF
TGTGCCAGCAGTTTTTCCCCACAGGATTCCAATGAGCAGTTCTTC
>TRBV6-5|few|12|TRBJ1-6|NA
CASCQGSSPLHF
TGTGCCAGCTGTCAGGGGTCGTCACCCCTCCACTTT
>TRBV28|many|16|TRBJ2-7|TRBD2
CASSLWRTSGTYEQYF
TGTGCCAGCAGTTTATGGAGGACTAGCGGAACCTACGAGCAGTACTTC
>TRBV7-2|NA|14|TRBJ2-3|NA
CASSLDLSTDTQYF
TGTGCCAGCAGCCTTGACCTGAGCACAGATACGCAGTATTTT
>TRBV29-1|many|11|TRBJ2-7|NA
CSALRGDEQYF
TGCAGCGCGCTGAGGGGGGACGAGCAGTACTTC
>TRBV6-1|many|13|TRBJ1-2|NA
CASSPGAHYGYTF
TGTGCCAGCAGCCCGGGGGCTCACTATGGCTACACCTTC
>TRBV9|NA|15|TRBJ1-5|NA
CASSVDGGGNQPQHF
TGTGCCAGCAGCGTAGATGGAGGGGGGAATCAGCCCCAGCATTTT
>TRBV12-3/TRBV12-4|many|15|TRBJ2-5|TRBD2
CASSLRLALKETQYF
TGTGCCAGCAGTCTGAGACTAGCGCTCAAAGAGACCCAGTACTTC
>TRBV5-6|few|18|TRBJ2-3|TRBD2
CASSSGLAGGRSTDTQYF
TGTGCCAGCAGCTCCGGACTAGCGGGGGGCCGAAGCACAGATACGCAGTATTTT
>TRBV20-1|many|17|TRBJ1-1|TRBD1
CSARDQDRADLDTEAFF
TGCAGTGCTAGAGATCAGGACAGGGCGGATTTAGATACTGAAGCTTTCTTT
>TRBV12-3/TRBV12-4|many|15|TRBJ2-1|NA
CASGTVTGLYNEQFF
TGTGCCAGCGGCACAGTGACAGGCTTGTACAATGAGCAGTTCTTC
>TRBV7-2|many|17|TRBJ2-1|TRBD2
CASSPGYERGAGNEQFF
TGTGCCAGCAGCCCCGGATACGAGCGGGGGGCAGGAAATGAGCAGTTCTTC
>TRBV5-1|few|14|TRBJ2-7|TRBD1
CASSNGDRVHEQYF
TGCGCCAGCAGCAATGGGGACAGGGTTCACGAGCAGTACTTC
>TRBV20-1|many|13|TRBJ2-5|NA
CSGVAGGHETQYF
TGCAGTGGCGTTGCCGGGGGGCATGAGACCCAGTACTTC
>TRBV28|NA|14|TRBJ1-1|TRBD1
CASRPDREYKKAFF
TGTGCCAGCAGGCCTGACAGGGAATACAAAAAAGCTTTCTTT
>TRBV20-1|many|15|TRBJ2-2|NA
CSASRGGAVDGELFF
TGCAGTGCTAGTAGAGGCGGGGCAGTAGACGGGGAGCTGTTTTTT
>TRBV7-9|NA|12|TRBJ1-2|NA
CASGVDSYGYTF
TGTGCCAGCGGAGTTGACAGCTATGGCTACACCTTC
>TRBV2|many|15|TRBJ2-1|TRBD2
CASSVSGGGYNEQFF
TGTGCCAGCAGTGTGTCTGGCGGGGGATACAATGAGCAGTTCTTC
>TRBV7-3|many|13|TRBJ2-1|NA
CASSLGQYNEQFF
TGTGCCAGCAGCTTGGGACAATACAATGAGCAGTTCTTC